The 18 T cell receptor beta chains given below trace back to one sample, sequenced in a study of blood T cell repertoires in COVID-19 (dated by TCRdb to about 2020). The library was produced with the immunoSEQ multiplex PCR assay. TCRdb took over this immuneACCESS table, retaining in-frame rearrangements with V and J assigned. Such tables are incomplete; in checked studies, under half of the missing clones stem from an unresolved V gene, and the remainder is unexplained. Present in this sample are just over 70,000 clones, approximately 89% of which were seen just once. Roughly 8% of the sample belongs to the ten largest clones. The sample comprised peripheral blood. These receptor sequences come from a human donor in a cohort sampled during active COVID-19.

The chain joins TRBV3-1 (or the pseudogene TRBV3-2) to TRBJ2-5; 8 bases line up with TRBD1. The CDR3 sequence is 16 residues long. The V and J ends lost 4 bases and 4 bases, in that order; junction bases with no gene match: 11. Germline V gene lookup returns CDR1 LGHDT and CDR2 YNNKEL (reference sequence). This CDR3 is CASSPLPGQGGETQYF. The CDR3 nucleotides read TGTGCCAGCAGCCCACTACCCGGACAGGGAGGAGAGACCCAGTACTTC.

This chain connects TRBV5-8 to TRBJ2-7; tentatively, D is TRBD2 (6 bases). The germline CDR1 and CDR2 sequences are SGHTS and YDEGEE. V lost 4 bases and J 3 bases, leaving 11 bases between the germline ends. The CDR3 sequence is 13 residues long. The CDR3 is CASSHGGNYEQYF. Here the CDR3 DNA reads TGTGCCAGCAGCCACGGGGGAAACTACGAGCAGTACTTC.

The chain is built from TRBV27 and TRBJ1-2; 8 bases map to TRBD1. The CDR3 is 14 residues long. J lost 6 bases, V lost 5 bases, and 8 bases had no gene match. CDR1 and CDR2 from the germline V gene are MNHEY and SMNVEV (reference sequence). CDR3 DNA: TGTGCCAGCAGTCGCAGGGGGCGCTGGGATGGCTACACCTTC. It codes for CASSRRGRWDGYTF.

The CDR3 here is CASSLSRGATNEKLFF. The DNA for the CDR3 is TGTGCCAGCAGCTTATCCAGGGGAGCAACTAATGAAAAACTGTTTTTT. The chain combines TRBV11-2 with TRBJ1-4, with D possibly being TRBD1 (6 bases). V was pared by 2 bases and J by 0 bases, with 10 bases between. The CDR3 has 16 residues. Looked up from germline, CDR1 is SGHAT and CDR2 is FQNNGV.

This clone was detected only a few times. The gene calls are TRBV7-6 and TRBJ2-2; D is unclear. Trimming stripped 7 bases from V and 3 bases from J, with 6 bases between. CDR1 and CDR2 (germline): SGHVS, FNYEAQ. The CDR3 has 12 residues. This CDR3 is CASTSDTGELFF. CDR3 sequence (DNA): TGTGCCAGCACATCGGACACCGGGGAGCTGTTTTTT.

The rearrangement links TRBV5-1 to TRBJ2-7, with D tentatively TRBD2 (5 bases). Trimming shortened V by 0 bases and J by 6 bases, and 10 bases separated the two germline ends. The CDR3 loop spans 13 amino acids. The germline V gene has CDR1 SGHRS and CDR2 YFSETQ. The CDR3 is CASSLAGISEQYF. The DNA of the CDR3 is TGCGCCAGCAGCTTGGCCGGGATCTCCGAGCAGTACTTC.

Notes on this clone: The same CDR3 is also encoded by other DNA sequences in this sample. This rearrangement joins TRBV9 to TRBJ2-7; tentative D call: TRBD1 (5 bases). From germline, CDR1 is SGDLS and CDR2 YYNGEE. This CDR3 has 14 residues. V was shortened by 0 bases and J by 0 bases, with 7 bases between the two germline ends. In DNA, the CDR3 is TGTGCCAGCAGCGTAGGGGGCAGCTCCTACGAGCAGTACTTC. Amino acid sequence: CASSVGGSSYEQYF.

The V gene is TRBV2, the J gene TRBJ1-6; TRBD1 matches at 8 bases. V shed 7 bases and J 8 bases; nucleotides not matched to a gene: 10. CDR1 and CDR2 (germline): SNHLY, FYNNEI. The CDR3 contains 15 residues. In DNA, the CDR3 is TGTGCCAGCACCGGACCGGACAGGGTACATTCACCCCTCCACTTT. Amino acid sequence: CASTGPDRVHSPLHF.

This CDR3 reads CASSSTNNREVGNSPLHF. DNA for the CDR3: TGTGCCAGCAGTTCAACCAACAACAGGGAAGTAGGTAATTCACCCCTCCACTTT. The chain has TRBV28 and TRBJ1-6, with D possibly TRBD1 on 6 matching bases. CDR3 size: 18 residues. Trimming stripped 4 bases from V and 6 bases from J, with 22 bases between. From germline, CDR1 is MDHEN and CDR2 SYDVKM.

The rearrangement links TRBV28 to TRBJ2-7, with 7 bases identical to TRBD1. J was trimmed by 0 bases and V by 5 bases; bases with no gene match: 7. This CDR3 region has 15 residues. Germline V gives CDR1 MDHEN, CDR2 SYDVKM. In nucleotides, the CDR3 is TGTGCCAGCAGTCCCGACGGGACAGCCTCCTACGAGCAGTACTTC. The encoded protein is CASSPDGTASYEQYF. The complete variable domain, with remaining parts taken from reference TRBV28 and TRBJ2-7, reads DVKVTQSSRYLVKRTGEKVFLECVQDMDHENMFWYRQDPGLGLRLIYFSYDVKMKEKGDIPEGYSVSREKKERFSLILESASTNQTSMYLCASSPDGTASYEQYFGPGTRLTVT.

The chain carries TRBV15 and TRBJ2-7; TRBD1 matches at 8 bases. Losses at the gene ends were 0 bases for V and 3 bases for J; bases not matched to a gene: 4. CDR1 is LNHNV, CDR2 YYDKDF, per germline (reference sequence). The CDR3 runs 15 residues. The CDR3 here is CATSRDQGQDYEQYF. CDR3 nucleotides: TGTGCCACCAGCAGAGATCAGGGACAGGACTACGAGCAGTACTTC.

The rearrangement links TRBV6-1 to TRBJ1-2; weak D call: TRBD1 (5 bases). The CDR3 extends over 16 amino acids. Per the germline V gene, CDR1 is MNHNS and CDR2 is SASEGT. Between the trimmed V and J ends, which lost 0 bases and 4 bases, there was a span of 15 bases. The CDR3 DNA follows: TGTGCCAGCAGTGAAGCTTTGACAGACACCTTCTATGGCTACACCTTC. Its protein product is CASSEALTDTFYGYTF.

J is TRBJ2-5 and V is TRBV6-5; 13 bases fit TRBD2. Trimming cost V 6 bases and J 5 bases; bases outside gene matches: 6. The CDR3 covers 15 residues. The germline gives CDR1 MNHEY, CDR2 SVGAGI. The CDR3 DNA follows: TGTGCCAGCAGCCCGACTAGCGGGGGGTCGGAGACCCAGTACTTC. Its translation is CASSPTSGGSETQYF.

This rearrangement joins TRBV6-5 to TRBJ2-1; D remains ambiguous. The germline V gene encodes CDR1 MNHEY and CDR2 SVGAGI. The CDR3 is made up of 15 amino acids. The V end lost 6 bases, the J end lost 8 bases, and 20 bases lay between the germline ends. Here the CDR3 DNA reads TGTGCCAGCAGAGCCCGTGAGAGGTTAAATGATGAGCAGTTCTTC. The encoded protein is CASRARERLNDEQFF.

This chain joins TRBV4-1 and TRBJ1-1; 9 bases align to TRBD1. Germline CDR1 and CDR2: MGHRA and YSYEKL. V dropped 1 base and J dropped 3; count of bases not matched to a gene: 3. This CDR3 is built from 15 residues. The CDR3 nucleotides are TGCGCCAGCAGCCAAGTCGACAGGGGGGACACTGAAGCTTTCTTT. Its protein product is CASSQVDRGDTEAFF.

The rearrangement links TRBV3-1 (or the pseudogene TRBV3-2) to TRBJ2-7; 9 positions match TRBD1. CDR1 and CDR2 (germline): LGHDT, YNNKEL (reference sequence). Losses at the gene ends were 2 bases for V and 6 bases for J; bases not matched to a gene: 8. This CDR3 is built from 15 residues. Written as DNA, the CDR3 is TGTGCCAGCAGCCAACTAGGACAGGGGAATGGCGAGCAGTACTTC. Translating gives CASSQLGQGNGEQYF.

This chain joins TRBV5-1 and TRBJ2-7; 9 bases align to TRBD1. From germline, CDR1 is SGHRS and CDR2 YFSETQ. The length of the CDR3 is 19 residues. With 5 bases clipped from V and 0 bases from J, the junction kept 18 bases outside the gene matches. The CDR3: CASRVGGQGTTRASYEQYF. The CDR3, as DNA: TGCGCCAGCAGGGTCGGTGGACAGGGGACTACCCGGGCCTCCTACGAGCAGTACTTC.

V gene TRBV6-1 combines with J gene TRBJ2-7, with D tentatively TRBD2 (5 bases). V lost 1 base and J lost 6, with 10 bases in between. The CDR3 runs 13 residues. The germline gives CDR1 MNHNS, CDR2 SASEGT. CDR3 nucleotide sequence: TGTGCCAGCAGTGAAGTCACTAGTAGCGAGCAGTACTTC. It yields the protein CASSEVTSSEQYF.